This T cell receptor (beta chain) comes out of a study of blood T cell repertoires in COVID-19. V dropped 2 bases and J dropped 4 bases, with 8 bases sitting between them. This CDR3 spans 13 amino acids. Germline assignment: CDR1 WNHNN and CDR2 SYGVQD (reference sequence). Generated by immunoSEQ multiplex PCR, the TCRdb table keeps only in-frame clones and is missing some. The data show 130,000 to 150,000 clones, around 90% seen once. The chain recombines TRBV10-1 with TRBJ1-2; no clear D. The source is a human donor in a cohort sampled during active COVID-19. The sample taken for sequencing was peripheral blood. As DNA, the CDR3 is TGCGCCAGCAGTGAGACAGCTACCTATGGCTACACCTTC. Translating it yields CASSETATYGYTF.